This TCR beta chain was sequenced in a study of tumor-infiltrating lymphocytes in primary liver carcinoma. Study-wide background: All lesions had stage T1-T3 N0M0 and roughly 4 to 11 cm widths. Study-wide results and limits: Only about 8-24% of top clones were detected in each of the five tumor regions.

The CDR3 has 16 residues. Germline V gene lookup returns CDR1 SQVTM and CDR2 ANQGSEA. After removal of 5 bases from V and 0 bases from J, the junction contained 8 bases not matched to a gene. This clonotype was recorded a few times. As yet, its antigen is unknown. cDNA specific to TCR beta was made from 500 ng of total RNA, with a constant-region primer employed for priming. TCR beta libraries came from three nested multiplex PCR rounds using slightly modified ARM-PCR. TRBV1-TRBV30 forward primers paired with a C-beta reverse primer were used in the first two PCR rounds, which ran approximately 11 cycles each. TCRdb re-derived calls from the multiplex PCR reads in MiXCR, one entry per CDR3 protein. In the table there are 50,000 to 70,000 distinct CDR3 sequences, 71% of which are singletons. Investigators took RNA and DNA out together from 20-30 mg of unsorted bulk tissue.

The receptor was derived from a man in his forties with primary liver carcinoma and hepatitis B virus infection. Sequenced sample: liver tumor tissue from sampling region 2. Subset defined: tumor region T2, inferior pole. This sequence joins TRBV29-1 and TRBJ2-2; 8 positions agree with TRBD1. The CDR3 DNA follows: TGCAGCGTTCCGAGTCCAGGGGGCGCGAACACCGGGGAGCTGTTTTTT. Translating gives CSVPSPGGANTGELFF.